This T cell receptor beta chain was identified during a study of CD8 T cells in ankylosing spondylitis. Study results and limitations: There were earlier reports of some motif variants in reactive arthritis synovial fluid and blood. Reportedly, disease-linked clones are significantly enriched in ankylosing spondylitis patients' matched synovial fluid.

Ten or more counts support this clonotype. The antigen remains undetermined. TCRdb re-analysed the 5' RACE reads in MiXCR, keeping a single row per CDR3 protein. The profile shows a few hundred thousand distinct CDR3 sequences, approximately 10% of them singletons. V lost 4 bases and J 4 bases, leaving 15 bases between the germline ends. The CDR3 is made up of 15 amino acids. Germline CDR1 reads SGDLS; CDR2 reads YYNGEE. The sample consisted of blood, either unsorted or a sorted T cell fraction (not recorded which). The chain carries TRBV9 and TRBJ2-1; D is perhaps TRBD1 or TRBD2 (5 bases each). This TCR was recovered from a female donor with ankylosing spondylitis or in good health (not recorded which). CDR3 in amino acids: CASSLPGTRYNEQFF. The DNA for the CDR3 is TGTGCCAGCAGCCTGCCCGGGACGAGATACAATGAGCAGTTCTTC.